The subject of this entry is one T cell receptor (beta chain). The antigen is unknown. The CDR3 consists of 20 residues. Germline assignment: CDR1 SGHNT and CDR2 YYREEE (reference sequence). V dropped 4 bases and J dropped 1; count of bases not matched to a gene: 15. This PCR relied on a set of 60 Vbeta primers and 13 Jbeta primers. How the authors handled the data: Later work found around 80 million unique TCR beta chains, with roughly 11 million shared. The method was immunoSEQ multiplex PCR; TCRdb's version includes in-frame clones alone and lacks a portion of them. V and J calls and clone size are copied from that table; D and trimming were computed from the DNA. The table records about 150,000 clones, roughly 77% of them present only once. These data come from a study of cytomegalovirus exposure and HLA in healthy donors. Study-wide background: A prior analysis found about 120 million unique TCR beta sequences from around 190 million T cells. Study-wide points: Associated with HLA alleles at 0.05 false discovery rate in a later analysis were about 17,000 TCR beta sequences. The investigators catalogued some 160 TCR beta chains as cytomegalovirus-associated.

The chain links TRBV5-4 to TRBJ1-6; TRBD1 agrees at 9 bases. Input material: PBMCs. This clonotype was obtained from a human donor in good health. CDR3 sequence (DNA): TGTGCCAGCAGCCACCGGACAGGGGTTGGAAAGTGGTCCTATAATTCACCCCTCCACTTT. Its translation is CASSHRTGVGKWSYNSPLHF.